This entry features one TCR beta chain sequence. Trimming stripped 2 bases from V and 0 bases from J, with 7 bases between. Germline-derived CDR1 and CDR2 are MNHEY and SVGAGI. The length of the CDR3 is 14 residues. This record belongs to a study of blood T cell repertoires in COVID-19. Background on the study: PBMCs, B-cell-depleted T cells, or T cells provided the cDNA or gDNA that made up the material.

The assay was immunoSEQ multiplex PCR, and TCRdb's table has in-frame clones only and misses some. The top ten clones hold roughly 3.6% of a sample with tens of thousands of clones, around 88% of them seen once. The receptor was derived from a human donor in a cohort sampled during active COVID-19. The genes are TRBV6-5 and TRBJ1-1; no definite D call. The sequenced sample was peripheral blood. The CDR3 sequence is CASSYGTLNTEAFF. The CDR3 bases are TGTGCCAGCAGTTACGGCACGTTGAACACTGAAGCTTTCTTT.